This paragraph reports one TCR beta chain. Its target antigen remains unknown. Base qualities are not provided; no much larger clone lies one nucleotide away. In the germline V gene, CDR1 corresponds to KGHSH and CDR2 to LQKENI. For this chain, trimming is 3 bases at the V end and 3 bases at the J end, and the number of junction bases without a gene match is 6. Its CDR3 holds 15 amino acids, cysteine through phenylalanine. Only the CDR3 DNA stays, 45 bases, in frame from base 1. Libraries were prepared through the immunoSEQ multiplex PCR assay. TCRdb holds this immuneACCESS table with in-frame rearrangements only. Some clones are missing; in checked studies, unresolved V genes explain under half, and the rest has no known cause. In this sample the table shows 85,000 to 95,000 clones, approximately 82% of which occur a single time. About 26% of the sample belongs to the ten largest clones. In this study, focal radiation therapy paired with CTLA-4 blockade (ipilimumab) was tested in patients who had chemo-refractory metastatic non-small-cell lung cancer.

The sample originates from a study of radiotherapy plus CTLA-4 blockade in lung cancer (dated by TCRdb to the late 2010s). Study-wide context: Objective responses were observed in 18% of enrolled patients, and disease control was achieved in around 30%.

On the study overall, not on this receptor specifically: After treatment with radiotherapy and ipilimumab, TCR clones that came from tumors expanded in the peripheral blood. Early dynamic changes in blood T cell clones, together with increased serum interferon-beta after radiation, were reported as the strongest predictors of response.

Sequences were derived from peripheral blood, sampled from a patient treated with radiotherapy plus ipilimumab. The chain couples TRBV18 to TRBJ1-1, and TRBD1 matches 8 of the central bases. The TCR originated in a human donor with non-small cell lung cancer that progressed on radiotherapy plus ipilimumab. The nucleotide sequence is TGTGCCAGCTCACCTACCCCGACAGGGGACACTGAAGCTTTCTTT. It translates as CASSPTPTGDTEAFF.